One sample yielded the 6 T cell receptor beta chains listed below, sequenced in a study of monozygotic twins with inflammatory bowel disease. TCRdb reprocessed the 5' RACE reads; each CDR3 protein has one entry and no DNA is given. Recorded for this sample: 400,000 or so distinct CDR3 sequences. Source material: blood. The receptors originated from a human donor with ulcerative colitis or Crohn's disease, or a healthy co-twin of an affected twin (not recorded which).

The chain couples TRBV7-2 to TRBJ1-2. The V gene's germline CDR1 is SGHTA and CDR2 FQGNSA. This CDR3 has 12 amino acids. The CDR3 reads CASSLDSLSYTF.

The chain joins TRBV7-3 to TRBJ2-7; as DNA is missing, the TRBD2 call by TCRdb cannot be tested. This CDR3 is 15 amino acids long. CDR1 is SGHTA and CDR2 is FQGTGA in the germline V gene. The CDR3 sequence is CASSLSGSPGGEQYF.

The chain employs TRBV12-3 or TRBV12-4 and TRBJ2-4; no DNA is available, so the TRBD2 call from TCRdb remains unchecked. The CDR3 covers 12 residues. The CDR3 sequence is CASSSSVRIQYF.

The chain links TRBV9 to TRBJ2-1; TCRdb reports TRBD2, a call that lacks DNA to check it against. Germline assignment: CDR1 SGDLS and CDR2 YYNGEE. This CDR3 comprises 17 residues. The CDR3 reads CASSTRTSGGAKNEQFF.

V is TRBV5-5 and J is TRBJ2-2. Germline V lookup: CDR1 SGHKS, CDR2 YYEKEE (reference sequence). This CDR3 is 16 amino acids long. The CDR3 loop reads CASSRFHTSNTGELFF.

The chain uses TRBV20-1 and TRBJ2-1; TCRdb's D call, TRBD2, is unchecked because there is no DNA. This CDR3 is 15 amino acids long. CDR1 is DFQATT, CDR2 SNEGSKA, per germline (reference sequence). This CDR3 is CSARSGLAVYNEQFF.